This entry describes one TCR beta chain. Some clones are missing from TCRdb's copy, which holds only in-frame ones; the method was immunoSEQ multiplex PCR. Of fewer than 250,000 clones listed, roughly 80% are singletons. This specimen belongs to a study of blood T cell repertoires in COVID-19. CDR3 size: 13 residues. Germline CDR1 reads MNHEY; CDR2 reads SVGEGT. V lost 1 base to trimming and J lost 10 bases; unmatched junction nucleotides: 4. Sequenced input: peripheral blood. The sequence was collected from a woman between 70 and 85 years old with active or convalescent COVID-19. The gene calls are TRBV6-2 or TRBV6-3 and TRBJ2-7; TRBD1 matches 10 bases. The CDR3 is CASSYLDRGNQYF. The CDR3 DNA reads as TGTGCCAGCAGTTACTTGGACAGGGGGAATCAGTACTTC.